This TCR beta chain was identified during a study of shared T cell receptors in the human thymus. Profiled with immunoSEQ multiplex PCR; TCRdb holds only in-frame clones, not every one. This table holds some 700,000 clones, 70% to 90% found once. Between the trimmed V and J ends, which lost 0 bases and 3 bases, there was a span of 20 bases. CDR1 is MGHRA, CDR2 YSYEKL, per germline. The CDR3 runs to 18 residues. The sample was also reused in another study, on human thymus T cells. In that study: Among the donors, all were healthy Finnish infants having corrective surgery for congenital heart defects. Resections from corrective heart surgery provided thymus tissue. In unrelated individuals, thymic repertoires overlapped highly, according to related research.

The TCR sequence derives from a girl in the first two years of life with a congenital heart defect. The sample comprised thymocytes. The chain links TRBV4-1 to TRBJ1-1; possible D gene TRBD1, 6 bases. The CDR3 DNA reads as TGCGCCAGCAGCCAAGATACAGGGAGGGCCTCCGAAGACACTGAAGCTTTCTTT. It is translated as CASSQDTGRASEDTEAFF.